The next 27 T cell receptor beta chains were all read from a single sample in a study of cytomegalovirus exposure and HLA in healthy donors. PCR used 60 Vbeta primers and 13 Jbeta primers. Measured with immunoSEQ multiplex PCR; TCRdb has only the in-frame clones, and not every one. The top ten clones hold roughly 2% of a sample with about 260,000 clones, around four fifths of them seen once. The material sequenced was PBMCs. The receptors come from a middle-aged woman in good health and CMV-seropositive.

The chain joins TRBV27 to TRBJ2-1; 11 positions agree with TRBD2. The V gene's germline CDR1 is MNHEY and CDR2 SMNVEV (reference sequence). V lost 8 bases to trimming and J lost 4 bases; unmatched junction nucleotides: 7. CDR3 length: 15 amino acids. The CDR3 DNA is TGTGCCAGCTCTTGGGGACTAGCGGAGTACAATGAGCAGTTCTTC. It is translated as CASSWGLAEYNEQFF.

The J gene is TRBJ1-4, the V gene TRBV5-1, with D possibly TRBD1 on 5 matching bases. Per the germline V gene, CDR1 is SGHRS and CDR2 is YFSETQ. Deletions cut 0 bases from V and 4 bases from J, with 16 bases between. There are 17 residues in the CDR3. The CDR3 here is CASSLGFLTANNEKLFF. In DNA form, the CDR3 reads TGCGCCAGCAGCTTGGGTTTTCTGACAGCCAATAATGAAAAACTGTTTTTT. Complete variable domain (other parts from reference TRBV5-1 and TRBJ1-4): KAGVTQTPRYLIKTRGQQVTLSCSPISGHRSVSWYQQTPGQGLQFLFEYFSETQRNKGNFPGRFSGRQFSNSRSEMNVSTLELGDSALYLCASSLGFLTANNEKLFFGSGTQLSVL.

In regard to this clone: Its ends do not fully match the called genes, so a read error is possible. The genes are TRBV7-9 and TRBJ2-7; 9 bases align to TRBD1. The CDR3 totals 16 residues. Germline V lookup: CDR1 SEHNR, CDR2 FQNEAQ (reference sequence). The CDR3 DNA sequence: TGTTCCAGCAGACCTACCGGGACAGGGATGTCCTACGAGCAGTACTTC. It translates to CSSRPTGTGMSYEQYF.

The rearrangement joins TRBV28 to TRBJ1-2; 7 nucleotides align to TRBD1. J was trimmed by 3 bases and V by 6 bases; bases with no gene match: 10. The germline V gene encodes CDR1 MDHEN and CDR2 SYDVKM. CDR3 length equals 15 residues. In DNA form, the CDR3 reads TGTGCCAGCAGGTCAGGGGGGAATGAGGACTATGGCTACACCTTC. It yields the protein CASRSGGNEDYGYTF.

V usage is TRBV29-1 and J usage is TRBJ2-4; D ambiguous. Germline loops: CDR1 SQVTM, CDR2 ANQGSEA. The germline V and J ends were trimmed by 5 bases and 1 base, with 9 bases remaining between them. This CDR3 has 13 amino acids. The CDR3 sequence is CSVLLRAKNIQYF. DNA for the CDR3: TGCAGCGTTCTATTGAGGGCCAAAAACATTCAGTACTTC.

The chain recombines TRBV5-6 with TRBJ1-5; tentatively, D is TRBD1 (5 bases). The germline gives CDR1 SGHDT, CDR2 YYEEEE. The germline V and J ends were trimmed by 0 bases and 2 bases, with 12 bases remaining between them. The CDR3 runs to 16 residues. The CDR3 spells CASSLAGQGRNQPQHF. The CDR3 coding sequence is TGTGCCAGCAGCTTGGCCGGGCAGGGTCGCAATCAGCCCCAGCATTTT.

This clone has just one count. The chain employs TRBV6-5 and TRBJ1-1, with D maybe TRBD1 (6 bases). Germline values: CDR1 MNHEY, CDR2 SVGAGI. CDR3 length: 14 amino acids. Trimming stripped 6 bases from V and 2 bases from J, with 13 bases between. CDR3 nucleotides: TGTGCCAGCAGCCCCGGACAGCTAAACACTGAAGCTTTCTTT. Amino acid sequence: CASSPGQLNTEAFF.

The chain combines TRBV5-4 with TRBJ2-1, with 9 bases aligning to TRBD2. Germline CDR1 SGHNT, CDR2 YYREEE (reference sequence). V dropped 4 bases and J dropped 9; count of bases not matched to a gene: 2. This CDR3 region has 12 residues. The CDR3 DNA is TGTGCCAGCAGCCCGACTAGCGGTGAGCAGTTCTTC. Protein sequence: CASSPTSGEQFF.

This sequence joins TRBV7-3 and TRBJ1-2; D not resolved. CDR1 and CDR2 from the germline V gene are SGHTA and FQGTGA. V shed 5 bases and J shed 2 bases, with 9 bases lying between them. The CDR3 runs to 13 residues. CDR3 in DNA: TGTGCCAGCAGCCCGAACTCAAACTATGGCTACACCTTC. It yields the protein CASSPNSNYGYTF. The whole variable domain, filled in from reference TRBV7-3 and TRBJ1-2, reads GAGVSQTPSNKVTEKGKYVELRCDPISGHTALYWYRQSLGQGPEFLIYFQGTGAADDSGLPNDRFFAVRPEGSVSTLKIQRTERGDSAVYLCASSPNSNYGYTFGSGTRLTVV.

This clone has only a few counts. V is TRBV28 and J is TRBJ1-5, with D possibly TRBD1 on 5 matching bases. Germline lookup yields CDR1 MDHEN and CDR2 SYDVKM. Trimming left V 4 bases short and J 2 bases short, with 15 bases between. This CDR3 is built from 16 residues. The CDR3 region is CASSSFQGLGNQPQHF. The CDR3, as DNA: TGTGCCAGCAGTTCGTTTCAGGGATTGGGCAATCAGCCCCAGCATTTT.

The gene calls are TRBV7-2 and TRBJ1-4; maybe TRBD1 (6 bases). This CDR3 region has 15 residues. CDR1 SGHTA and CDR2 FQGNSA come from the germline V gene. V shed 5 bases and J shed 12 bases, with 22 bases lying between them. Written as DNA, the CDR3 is TGTGCCAGCAGCGCGCAACAGGGACCCATCGGGGAACTGTTTTTT. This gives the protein CASSAQQGPIGELFF.

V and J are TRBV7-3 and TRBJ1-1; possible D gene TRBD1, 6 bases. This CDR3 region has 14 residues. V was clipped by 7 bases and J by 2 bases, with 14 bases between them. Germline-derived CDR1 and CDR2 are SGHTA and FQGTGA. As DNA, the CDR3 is TGTGCCAGCAAAAAAGGGGGGGGAAACACTGAAGCTTTCTTT. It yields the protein CASKKGGGNTEAFF.

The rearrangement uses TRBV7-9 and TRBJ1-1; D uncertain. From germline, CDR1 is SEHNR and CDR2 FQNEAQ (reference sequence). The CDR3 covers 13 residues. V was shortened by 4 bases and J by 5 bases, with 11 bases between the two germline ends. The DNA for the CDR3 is TGTGCCAGCAGCTCCTCAGGCAGGACTGAAGCTTTCTTT. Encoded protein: CASSSSGRTEAFF.

The CDR3 DNA follows: TGTGCCAGCATCCCAACAGGGGGCCCGGACACCGGGGAGCTGTTTTTT. This codes for CASIPTGGPDTGELFF. The gene calls are TRBV27 and TRBJ2-2; TRBD1 agrees at 9 bases. The junction had 9 bases not matched to a gene; V was cut back by 7 bases and J by 3 bases. CDR1 and CDR2 from the germline V gene are MNHEY and SMNVEV (reference sequence). There are 16 residues in the CDR3.

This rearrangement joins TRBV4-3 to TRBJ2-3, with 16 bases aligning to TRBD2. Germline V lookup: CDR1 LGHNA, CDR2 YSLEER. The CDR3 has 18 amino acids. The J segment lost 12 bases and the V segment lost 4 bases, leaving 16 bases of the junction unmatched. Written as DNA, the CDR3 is TGCGCCAGCAGCCCCACCGGGGTGGGACTAGCGGGAGGGGACTCCCAGTATTTT. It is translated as CASSPTGVGLAGGDSQYF.

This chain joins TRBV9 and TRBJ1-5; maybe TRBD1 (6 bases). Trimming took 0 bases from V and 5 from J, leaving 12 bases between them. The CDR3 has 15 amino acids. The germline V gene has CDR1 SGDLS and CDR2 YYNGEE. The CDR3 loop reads CASSVEGGLDQPQHF. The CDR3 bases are TGTGCCAGCAGCGTAGAAGGGGGTCTTGATCAGCCCCAGCATTTT.

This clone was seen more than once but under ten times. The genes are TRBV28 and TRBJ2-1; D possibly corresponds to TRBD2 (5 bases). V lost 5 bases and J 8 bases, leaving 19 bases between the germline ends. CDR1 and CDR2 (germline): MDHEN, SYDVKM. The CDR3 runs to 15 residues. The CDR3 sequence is CASSPGLSGMYEQFF. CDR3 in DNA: TGTGCCAGCAGTCCGGGCCTTTCCGGGATGTATGAGCAGTTCTTC.

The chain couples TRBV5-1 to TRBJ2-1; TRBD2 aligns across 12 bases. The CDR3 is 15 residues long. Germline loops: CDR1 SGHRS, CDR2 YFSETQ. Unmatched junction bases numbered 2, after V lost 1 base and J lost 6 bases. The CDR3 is CASSLRLAGVNEQFF. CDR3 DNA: TGCGCCAGCAGCTTGAGACTAGCGGGAGTCAATGAGCAGTTCTTC.

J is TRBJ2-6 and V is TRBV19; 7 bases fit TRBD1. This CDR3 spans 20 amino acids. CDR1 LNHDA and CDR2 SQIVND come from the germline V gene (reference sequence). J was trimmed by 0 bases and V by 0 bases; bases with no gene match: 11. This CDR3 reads CASSIEQGTILPSGANVLTF. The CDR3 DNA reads TGTGCCAGTAGTATAGAACAGGGGACGATATTGCCCTCTGGGGCCAACGTCCTGACTTTC.

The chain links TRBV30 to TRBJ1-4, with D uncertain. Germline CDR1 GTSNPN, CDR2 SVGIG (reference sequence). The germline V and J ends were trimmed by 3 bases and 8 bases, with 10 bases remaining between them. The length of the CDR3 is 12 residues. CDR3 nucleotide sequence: TGTGCCTGGAGGGACTTAGGAGAAAAACTGTTTTTT. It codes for CAWRDLGEKLFF.

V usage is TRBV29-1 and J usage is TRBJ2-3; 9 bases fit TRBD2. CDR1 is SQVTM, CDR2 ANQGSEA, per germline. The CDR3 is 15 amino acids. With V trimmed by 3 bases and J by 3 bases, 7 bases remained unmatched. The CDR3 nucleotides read TGCAGCGTTGACTCCCGGCTAGCGGGAACAGATACGCAGTATTTT. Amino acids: CSVDSRLAGTDTQYF.

CDR3 in amino acids: CASSHSDSGNGEQFF. The CDR3 nucleotides are TGTGCCAGCAGCCACTCGGATAGCGGGAATGGTGAGCAGTTCTTC. The rearrangement joins TRBV4-2 to TRBJ2-1, with 8 bases matching TRBD2. Trimming at V came to 3 bases and at J to 9 bases, leaving 10 bases not matched to a gene. The CDR3 runs 15 residues. CDR1 is LGHNA and CDR2 is YNFKEQ in the germline V gene.

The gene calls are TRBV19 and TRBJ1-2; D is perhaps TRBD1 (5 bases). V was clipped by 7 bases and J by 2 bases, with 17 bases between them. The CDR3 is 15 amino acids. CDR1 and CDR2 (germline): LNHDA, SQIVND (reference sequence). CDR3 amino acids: CASKVGGSSNYGYTF. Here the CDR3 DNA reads TGTGCCAGTAAGGTGGGGGGGAGTTCGAACTATGGCTACACCTTC. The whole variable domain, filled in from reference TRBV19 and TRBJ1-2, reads DGGITQSPKYLFRKEGQNVTLSCEQNLNHDAMYWYRQDPGQGLRLIYYSQIVNDFQKGDIAEGYSVSREKKESFPLTVTSAQKNPTAFYLCASKVGGSSNYGYTFGSGTRLTVV.

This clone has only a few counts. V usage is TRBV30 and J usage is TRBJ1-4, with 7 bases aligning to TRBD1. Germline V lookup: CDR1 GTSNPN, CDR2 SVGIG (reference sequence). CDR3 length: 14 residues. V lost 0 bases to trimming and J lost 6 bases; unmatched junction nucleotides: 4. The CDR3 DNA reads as TGTGCCTGGAGTGTCGGGACAGCCCATGAAAAACTGTTTTTT. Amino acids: CAWSVGTAHEKLFF.

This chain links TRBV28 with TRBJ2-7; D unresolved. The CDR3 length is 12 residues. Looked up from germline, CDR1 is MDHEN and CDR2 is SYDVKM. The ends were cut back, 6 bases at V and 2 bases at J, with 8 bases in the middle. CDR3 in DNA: TGTGCCAGCAGCCTCCCTACCTACGAGCAGTACTTC. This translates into CASSLPTYEQYF. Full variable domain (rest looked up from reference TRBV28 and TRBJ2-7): DVKVTQSSRYLVKRTGEKVFLECVQDMDHENMFWYRQDPGLGLRLIYFSYDVKMKEKGDIPEGYSVSREKKERFSLILESASTNQTSMYLCASSLPTYEQYFGPGTRLTVT.

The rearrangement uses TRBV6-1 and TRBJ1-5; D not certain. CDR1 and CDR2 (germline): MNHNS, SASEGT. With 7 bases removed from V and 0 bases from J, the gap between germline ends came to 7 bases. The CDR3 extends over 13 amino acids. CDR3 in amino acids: CASKQDSNQPQHF. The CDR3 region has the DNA TGTGCCAGCAAACAAGATAGCAATCAGCCCCAGCATTTT.

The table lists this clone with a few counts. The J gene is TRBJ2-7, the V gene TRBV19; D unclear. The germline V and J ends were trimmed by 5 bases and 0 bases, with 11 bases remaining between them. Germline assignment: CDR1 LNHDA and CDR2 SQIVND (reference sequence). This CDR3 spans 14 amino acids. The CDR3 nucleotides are TGTGCCAGTAGTGTCTCAATGAGCTCCTACGAGCAGTACTTC. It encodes CASSVSMSSYEQYF.